This TCR beta chain was documented in a study of response to subunit inactivated influenza vaccine. Regarding this clonotype: The target antigen is unknown.

CDR1 is SEHNR and CDR2 is FQNEAQ in the germline V gene (reference sequence). Between the trimmed V and J ends, which lost 1 base and 4 bases, there was a span of 9 bases. The CDR3 is 14 amino acids. Study-wide results and caveats: Few additional T cells are recruited per seasonal influenza vaccination, authors suggested.

TCRdb analysed the RT-PCR reads with MiXCR anew, one entry per CDR3 protein. The sample has approximately 700,000 distinct CDR3 sequences; about 15% are singletons. This TCR was recovered from a man over 45 who received an inactivated influenza vaccine. The chain recombines TRBV7-9 with TRBJ2-3; D is unresolved. The sample was PBMCs from blood, taken 12 days after vaccination. CDR3 bases: TGTGCCAGCAGCTTAGGTTCTCAGGCAGATACGCAGTATTTT. Translated: CASSLGSQADTQYF.